This T cell receptor (beta chain) appears in the sequencing data of a study of OX40 agonist ivuxolimab in advanced cancers. Turning to the study itself: Participants could have had prior anti-PD-1, anti-PD-L1 or anti-CTLA-4 therapy, and 40% had some.

CDR3 length: 13 residues. CDR1 is MNHEY, CDR2 SVGAGI, per germline. V was clipped by 6 bases and J by 0 bases, with 8 bases between them. Study-level results: At 0.1 to 3.0 mg/kg and by week 6, clonal expansion occurred in CD4+ and CD8+ blood T cells.

Remarks on this clone: Its antigen is as yet unknown.

Sequencing used immunoSEQ multiplex PCR; TCRdb keeps in-frame clones, though not all of them. The sample carries 100,000 or so clones, about nine tenths recorded once. This TCR derives from an adult with an advanced solid tumor such as melanoma, head and neck, liver or kidney cancer. The starting material was CD4+ or CD8+ T cells sorted from blood, obtained in a trial of the OX40 agonist ivuxolimab. The V call is TRBV6-5, the J call TRBJ1-1, with a possible D match to TRBD1 (5 bases). The CDR3 nucleotides are TGTGCCAGCAGACGGGGCATGAACACTGAAGCTTTCTTT. Translated: CASRRGMNTEAFF.